The 15 T cell receptor beta chains below all came from one sample that was sequenced in a study of cytomegalovirus exposure and HLA in healthy donors. Primers included in the PCR were 60 Vbeta and 13 Jbeta primers. Repertoires were generated with immunoSEQ multiplex PCR, while TCRdb's copy carries only in-frame clones and drops some. The sample contains under 150,000 clones, 82% of which appear only once. The sample consisted of PBMCs. All receptors derive from a young woman in good health and CMV-seronegative.

The chain links TRBV30 to TRBJ2-3; D is undetermined. Germline V gene sequence: CDR1 GTSNPN, CDR2 SVGIG (reference sequence). This CDR3 is built from 13 residues. Trimming stripped 2 bases from V and 1 base from J, with 7 bases between. The CDR3 nucleotides read TGTGCCTGGAGTCGTCAGGGCACAGATACGCAGTATTTT. Protein: CAWSRQGTDTQYF.

The rearrangement links TRBV28 to TRBJ2-1; 9 bases match TRBD2. With V trimmed by 7 bases and J by 8 bases, 9 bases remained unmatched. Germline CDR1 MDHEN, CDR2 SYDVKM. There are 14 residues in the CDR3. This chain's CDR3 is CASIGGRAVDEQFF. DNA for the CDR3: TGTGCCAGCATAGGCGGGAGGGCCGTTGATGAGCAGTTCTTC.

The chain combines TRBV25-1 with TRBJ2-7, with 7 bases fitting TRBD1. The V gene's germline CDR1 is MGHDK and CDR2 SYGVNS. V shed 3 bases and J 2 bases; nucleotides not matched to a gene: 7. CDR3 size: 15 residues. Here the CDR3 DNA reads TGTGCCAGCAGTGACAATGGGGACAGTCCCTACGAGCAGTACTTC. Its translation: CASSDNGDSPYEQYF.

The chain recombines TRBV15 with TRBJ2-3; 9 bases map to TRBD2. The trim removed 7 bases at V and 4 bases at J, leaving 3 bases unmatched. Germline V gene data show CDR1 as LNHNV and CDR2 as YYDKDF (reference sequence). This CDR3 comprises 13 residues. The CDR3 sequence is CATNEREADTQYF. The CDR3, as DNA: TGTGCCACCAACGAGCGGGAGGCAGATACGCAGTATTTT.

V is TRBV7-9 and J is TRBJ1-2; unclear D gene. The V gene lost 5 bases and the J gene lost 6 bases, with 22 bases spanning the gap. Germline CDR1 and CDR2: SEHNR and FQNEAQ (reference sequence). The CDR3 contains 16 residues. This CDR3 reads CASSLDARETIDGYTF. In DNA, the CDR3 is TGTGCCAGCAGCCTCGATGCGAGGGAGACTATAGATGGCTACACCTTC.

This clone was counted a single time. The chain carries TRBV7-2 and TRBJ1-2; D unresolved. Germline V gene sequence: CDR1 SGHTA, CDR2 FQGNSA. V lost 1 base and J lost 0, with 6 bases in between. The CDR3 consists of 14 residues. CDR3 DNA: TGTGCCAGCAGCTTAGGAGTAGCTAACTATGGCTACACCTTC. It encodes CASSLGVANYGYTF.

The V call is TRBV9, the J call TRBJ1-5; a weak D match, TRBD1 (6 bases). Germline V lookup: CDR1 SGDLS, CDR2 YYNGEE. The V and J ends lost 3 bases and 0 bases respectively, with 10 bases between them. This CDR3 has 15 amino acids. CDR3 region: CASSATGNSNQPQHF. CDR3 nucleotide sequence: TGTGCCAGCAGCGCAACAGGGAATAGCAATCAGCCCCAGCATTTT. Full variable domain (remainder filled in from reference TRBV9 and TRBJ1-5): DSGVTQTPKHLITATGQRVTLRCSPRSGDLSVYWYQQSLDQGLQFLIQYYNGEERAKGNILERFSAQQFPDLHSELNLSSLELGDSALYFCASSATGNSNQPQHFGDGTRLSIL.

The V and J genes are TRBV13 and TRBJ2-2; 7 bases line up with TRBD1. With 2 bases clipped from V and 4 bases from J, the junction kept 7 bases outside the gene matches. The germline V gene has CDR1 PRHDT and CDR2 FYEKMQ (reference sequence). The CDR3 has 16 amino acids. Written as DNA, the CDR3 is TGTGCCAGCAGCTTAAATTTTAGGGGGCGCACCGGGGAGCTGTTTTTT. This encodes CASSLNFRGRTGELFF.

This rearrangement joins TRBV28 to TRBJ2-1; 7 bases align to TRBD1. Germline V lookup: CDR1 MDHEN, CDR2 SYDVKM. V shed 6 bases and J 2 bases; nucleotides not matched to a gene: 7. This CDR3 has 15 residues. CDR3 nucleotides: TGTGCCAGCAGAACCTCAAGGGGGCCCTACAATGAGCAGTTCTTC. Translating it yields CASRTSRGPYNEQFF.

The chain is built from TRBV28 and TRBJ2-1; 11 bases agree with TRBD2. The CDR3 covers 16 residues. V shed 4 bases, J shed 6 bases, and the junction held 8 bases outside the gene matches. Germline V CDR1 and CDR2: MDHEN, SYDVKM. CDR3 in amino acids: CASSSPGLAAGNEQFF. CDR3 bases: TGTGCCAGCAGTTCTCCGGGACTAGCGGCAGGCAATGAGCAGTTCTTC.

The chain employs TRBV11-2 and TRBJ2-7, with 9 bases identical to TRBD2. The germline V gene has CDR1 SGHAT and CDR2 FQNNGV. The ends lost 3 bases at V and 2 bases at J; junction bases unmatched: 14. CDR3 length: 18 amino acids. CDR3: CASSLGRSGRTFTYEQYF. CDR3 in DNA: TGTGCCAGCAGCTTGGGTAGGAGCGGGAGGACATTTACCTACGAGCAGTACTTC. The full variable domain, with the rest looked up from reference TRBV11-2 and TRBJ2-7, is EAGVAQSPRYKIIEKRQSVAFWCNPISGHATLYWYQQILGQGPKLLIQFQNNGVVDDSQLPKDRFSAERLKGVDSTLKIQPAKLEDSAVYLCASSLGRSGRTFTYEQYFGPGTRLTVT.

About this clone: The junction departs from germline at one end; a sequencing error may be responsible. The rearrangement uses TRBV28 and TRBJ2-1, with 7 bases aligning to TRBD2. The CDR3 length is 15 residues. Germline CDR1 reads MDHEN; CDR2 reads SYDVKM. CDR3 nucleotide sequence: TGTGCTAGCAGTACAAATCTAGCGGCCTACAATGAGCAGTTCTTC. Its protein is CASSTNLAAYNEQFF.

In DNA form, the CDR3 reads TGTGCCAGCAGTTCGTTAGGGACTTACGCTGACTCTGGAAACACCATATATTTT. Amino acid sequence: CASSSLGTYADSGNTIYF. V gene TRBV27 combines with J gene TRBJ1-3, with a tentative D call TRBD1 (5 bases). Germline CDR1 and CDR2: MNHEY and SMNVEV (reference sequence). Trimming cost V 4 bases and J 0 bases, with 19 bases left between them. This CDR3 is 18 amino acids long.

The rearrangement joins TRBV4-1 to TRBJ2-7; 13 bases agree with TRBD2. Germline loops: CDR1 MGHRA, CDR2 YSYEKL. The CDR3 has 16 residues. V shed 2 bases, J shed 6 bases, and the junction held 7 bases outside the gene matches. The CDR3 coding sequence is TGCGCCAGCAGCCAACCAACTAGCGGGAGGGCCTTCGAGCAGTACTTC. The encoded protein is CASSQPTSGRAFEQYF.

This clone turned up a few times. The genes are TRBV6-6 and TRBJ1-4; 9 positions agree with TRBD1. This CDR3 spans 13 amino acids. Germline V gives CDR1 MNHNY, CDR2 SVGAGI (reference sequence). V shed 11 bases and J 6 bases; nucleotides not matched to a gene: 7. In DNA form, the CDR3 reads TGTGCCGGCTGGGACAGGGAGGATGAAAAACTGTTTTTT. Amino acids: CAGWDREDEKLFF.